Following are 21 T cell receptor beta chains from one sample sequenced in a study of blood T cell repertoires in COVID-19. Profiling relied on immunoSEQ multiplex PCR, and the TCRdb table lists in-frame clones only, not all of them. There are tens of thousands of clones in the sample; 70% to 90% occur only once, and 5.5% to 8.5% lies in the top ten. Sequencing was carried out using peripheral blood. The receptors shown here come from a woman at least 80 years old with active COVID-19.

The CDR3 region is CASSPSGSTRQYF. DNA for the CDR3: TGTGCCAGCAGCCCATCAGGGTCTACGAGGCAGTACTTC. The rearrangement uses TRBV28 and TRBJ2-7; D perhaps matches TRBD1 (5 bases). The length of the CDR3 is 13 residues. V was shortened by 6 bases and J by 9 bases, with 18 bases between the two germline ends. From germline, CDR1 is MDHEN and CDR2 SYDVKM.

The V call is TRBV10-3, the J call TRBJ1-4; D may be TRBD1 (6 bases). Between the trimmed V and J ends, which lost 11 bases and 5 bases, there was a span of 12 bases. CDR3 length equals 12 residues. Germline V gives CDR1 ENHRY, CDR2 SYGVKD. The CDR3 DNA follows: TGTGCCTCACAGGGACCAAATGAAAAACTGTTTTTT. Its protein is CASQGPNEKLFF.

The chain has TRBV15 and TRBJ1-4; no reliable D call. This CDR3 is built from 14 residues. From germline, CDR1 is LNHNV and CDR2 YYDKDF (reference sequence). Trimming took off 7 bases at V and 0 bases at J, with 9 bases between the two ends. CDR3 amino acids: CATKLSATNEKLFF. CDR3 nucleotide sequence: TGTGCCACCAAGCTCTCCGCAACTAATGAAAAACTGTTTTTT.

The chain couples TRBV6-2 or TRBV6-3 to TRBJ2-4; no reliable D call. The V and J ends lost 6 bases and 2 bases respectively, with 11 bases between them. Germline assignment: CDR1 MNHEY and CDR2 SVGEGT. There are 14 residues in the CDR3. CDR3 residues: CASRPQDSKNIQYF. The CDR3 DNA reads as TGTGCCAGCAGACCTCAGGATTCCAAAAACATTCAGTACTTC.

This clone was detected once. This chain connects TRBV28 to TRBJ2-1; 8 nucleotides align to TRBD2. Germline loops: CDR1 MDHEN, CDR2 SYDVKM. The CDR3 covers 14 residues. Trimming at V came to 6 bases and at J to 8 bases, leaving 9 bases not matched to a gene. As DNA, the CDR3 is TGTGCCAGCAGAAGCGGGAGCCCAGCCCATGAGCAGTTCTTC. Its translation is CASRSGSPAHEQFF.

This chain connects TRBV5-4 to TRBJ2-7; TRBD1 agrees at 10 bases. This CDR3 comprises 15 residues. Germline values: CDR1 SGHNT, CDR2 YYREEE (reference sequence). V was clipped by 5 bases and J by 5 bases; unmatched bases: 10. In DNA form, the CDR3 reads TGTGCCAGCAGGCACCCGGGACAGGGGTACCACGAGCAGTACTTC. Translation: CASRHPGQGYHEQYF. The full variable domain, with the rest looked up from reference TRBV5-4 and TRBJ2-7, is ETGVTQSPTHLIKTRGQQVTLRCSSQSGHNTVSWYQQALGQGPQFIFQYYREEENGRGNFPPRFSGLQFPNYSSELNVNALELDDSALYLCASRHPGQGYHEQYFGPGTRLTVT.

This rearrangement joins TRBV5-1 to TRBJ2-5; D may be TRBD1 (5 bases). This CDR3 has 12 residues. CDR1 and CDR2 from the germline V gene are SGHRS and YFSETQ. The ends were cut back, 0 bases at V and 5 bases at J, with 5 bases in the middle. Here the CDR3 reads CASSLEGETQYF. The CDR3 DNA is TGCGCCAGCAGCTTGGAGGGGGAGACCCAGTACTTC.

The V call is TRBV19, the J call TRBJ2-3, with TRBD2 identical over 11 bases. V trimming: 6 bases; J trimming: 3 bases; junction bases outside the gene matches: 5. CDR3 length: 15 amino acids. Germline V CDR1 and CDR2: LNHDA, SQIVND (reference sequence). The CDR3 spells CASRALAGATDTQYF. The CDR3 bases are TGTGCCAGTAGGGCACTAGCGGGAGCAACAGATACGCAGTATTTT.

The chain recombines TRBV7-9 with TRBJ2-3; TRBD1 matches at 7 bases. The germline V gene has CDR1 SEHNR and CDR2 FQNEAQ (reference sequence). V trimming: 5 bases; J trimming: 4 bases; junction bases outside the gene matches: 6. This CDR3 is 14 amino acids long. The CDR3 DNA reads TGTGCCAGCAGCCGACAGGGAGTGGCAGATACGCAGTATTTT. Protein: CASSRQGVADTQYF.

This chain joins TRBV5-4 and TRBJ1-2; D ambiguous. The CDR3 has 14 amino acids. V lost 0 bases to trimming and J lost 8 bases, with 14 bases between them. The V gene's germline CDR1 is SGHNT and CDR2 YYREEE (reference sequence). The CDR3 DNA reads as TGTGCCAGCAGCTTGGGACGCGGGGAAGGGGGCTACACCTTC. Translated: CASSLGRGEGGYTF.

This rearrangement joins TRBV5-1 to TRBJ2-2; 9 nucleotides agree with TRBD1. Germline-derived CDR1 and CDR2 are SGHRS and YFSETQ. The CDR3 extends over 14 amino acids. After removal of 5 bases from V and 3 bases from J, the junction contained 2 bases not matched to a gene. The CDR3 region has the DNA TGCGCCAGCAGTACAGGGGGCGACACCGGGGAGCTGTTTTTT. It translates to CASSTGGDTGELFF.

CDR3 region: CASSPPLSSYEQYF. CDR3 DNA sequence: TGTGCCAGCTCACCACCCCTTAGCTCCTACGAGCAGTACTTC. The rearrangement joins TRBV18 to TRBJ2-7; unclear D gene. The CDR3 loop spans 14 amino acids. In germline, CDR1 is KGHSH, CDR2 LQKENI. V was shortened by 0 bases and J by 0 bases, with 6 bases between the two germline ends.

The chain couples TRBV7-2 to TRBJ2-5; 7 bases are shared with TRBD2. This CDR3 comprises 15 residues. Unmatched junction bases numbered 7, after V lost 5 bases and J lost 1 base. Germline V CDR1 and CDR2: SGHTA, FQGNSA. CDR3 sequence: CASSPLAGPQETQYF. CDR3 bases: TGTGCCAGCAGCCCGTTAGCGGGCCCCCAAGAGACCCAGTACTTC.

This chain uses TRBV7-2 with TRBJ2-7; D is uncertain. This CDR3 region has 12 residues. V dropped 1 base and J dropped 5 bases, with 6 bases sitting between them. Germline V lookup: CDR1 SGHTA, CDR2 FQGNSA. DNA of the CDR3: TGTGCCAGCAGCTTAGTACTGAACGAGCAGTACTTC. Translated, it gives CASSLVLNEQYF.

The chain links TRBV7-2 to TRBJ2-5, with TRBD1 matching over 12 bases. The CDR3 consists of 15 residues. The J segment lost 5 bases and the V segment lost 6 bases, leaving 7 bases of the junction unmatched. Germline-derived CDR1 and CDR2 are SGHTA and FQGNSA. The CDR3 bases are TGTGCCAGCAGAAAAGGGGACAGGGGGCTGGAGACCCAGTACTTC. Translation gives CASRKGDRGLETQYF. Full variable domain (rest looked up from reference TRBV7-2 and TRBJ2-5): GAGVSQSPSNKVTEKGKDVELRCDPISGHTALYWYRQSLGQGLEFLIYFQGNSAPDKSGLPSDRFSAERTGGSVSTLTIQRTQQEDSAVYLCASRKGDRGLETQYFGPGTRLLVL.

This clone was counted a single time. The chain recombines TRBV10-3 with TRBJ2-7; no firm D call. This CDR3 region has 14 residues. Germline CDR1 reads ENHRY; CDR2 reads SYGVKD. V shed 4 bases and J shed 2 bases, with 12 bases lying between them. The CDR3 region is CAISVGDPPYEQYF. The CDR3 nucleotides are TGTGCCATCAGTGTAGGAGACCCCCCCTACGAGCAGTACTTC.

Points on this clone: Other DNA sequences of this sample code for an identical CDR3. The chain joins TRBV7-3 to TRBJ2-2; the D gene is possibly TRBD2 (6 bases). The CDR3 is 14 amino acids. V lost 3 bases to trimming and J lost 2 bases, with 7 bases between them. Germline CDR1 is SGHTA and CDR2 is FQGTGA. The CDR3 bases are TGTGCCAGCAGCTTGGGGGGAAACACCGGGGAGCTGTTTTTT. It is translated as CASSLGGNTGELFF.

This clone was recorded once. V and J are TRBV18 and TRBJ1-2, with a weak D call TRBD1 (5 bases). The CDR3 sequence is 15 residues long. Trimming stripped 4 bases from V and 4 bases from J, with 16 bases between. Looked up from germline, CDR1 is KGHSH and CDR2 is LQKENI. Here the CDR3 DNA reads TGTGCCAGCTCACTCCAATCTGACAGCCCCTATGGCTACACCTTC. Its translation is CASSLQSDSPYGYTF.

This chain uses TRBV3-1 (or the pseudogene TRBV3-2) with TRBJ2-7; TRBD2 matches at 14 bases. V dropped 7 bases and J dropped 11; count of bases not matched to a gene: 10. Germline CDR1 and CDR2: LGHDT and YNNKEL (reference sequence). This CDR3 region has 14 residues. In nucleotides, the CDR3 is TGTGCCAGCACCCCCCCCGGGACTAGCGGGAGCAAGTACTTC. Amino acid sequence: CASTPPGTSGSKYF.

The chain links TRBV3-1 (or the pseudogene TRBV3-2) to TRBJ1-5; D call uncertain. Trimming cost V 3 bases and J 7 bases, with 10 bases left between them. The CDR3 spans 13 residues. Germline V gene sequence: CDR1 LGHDT, CDR2 YNNKEL (reference sequence). CDR3 amino acids: CASSQGGWQPQHF. CDR3 DNA sequence: TGTGCCAGCAGCCAGGGAGGTTGGCAGCCCCAGCATTTT.

This clone has a single count. The chain has TRBV3-1 (or the pseudogene TRBV3-2) and TRBJ2-3, with D possibly TRBD1 on 5 matching bases. V lost 1 base to trimming and J lost 3 bases, with 11 bases between them. This CDR3 is built from 15 residues. Germline V lookup: CDR1 LGHDT, CDR2 YNNKEL (reference sequence). CDR3 sequence (DNA): TGTGCCAGCAGCCAAGTCAGGGTGGAAACAGATACGCAGTATTTT. Translating gives CASSQVRVETDTQYF.